A single sample gave rise to the 26 T cell receptor beta chains below, sequenced in a study of blood T cell repertoires in COVID-19. The method was immunoSEQ multiplex PCR; TCRdb's version includes in-frame clones alone and lacks a portion of them. The table lists about 120,000 clones, more than 70% of them singletons, with approximately 1.1% in the top ten. Sequencing input: peripheral blood. These receptors originate from a woman over 75 with acute or convalescent COVID-19.

This clone was observed once. The J gene is TRBJ2-6, the V gene TRBV21-1; the table names TRBD1, a call not compared with the DNA. TRBV21-1 is annotated as a pseudogene. CDR3 size: 18 residues. The CDR3 region is CASTLNRTGCSGANVLTF. The CDR3 DNA follows: TGTGCCAGCACCCTAAACAGGACAGGTTGCTCTGGGGCCAACGTCCTGACTTTC.

The chain is built from TRBV18 and TRBJ2-2; D call uncertain. V lost 1 base to trimming and J lost 2 bases, with 11 bases between them. Germline lookup yields CDR1 KGHSH and CDR2 LQKENI. CDR3 length: 16 residues. In DNA form, the CDR3 reads TGTGCCAGCTCACCACTAGCACAACCAAACACCGGGGAGCTGTTTTTT. As protein: CASSPLAQPNTGELFF.

The V gene is TRBV24-1, the J gene TRBJ2-7, with D perhaps TRBD1 (6 bases). CDR3 length: 15 amino acids. CDR1 and CDR2 from the germline V gene are KGHDR and SFDVKD. V lost 0 bases, J lost 2 bases, and 10 bases lay in between. CDR3 region: CATSDLLDRTYEQYF. The DNA for the CDR3 is TGTGCCACCAGTGATTTGCTCGACAGGACCTACGAGCAGTACTTC.

The chain employs TRBV5-4 and TRBJ2-7; 12 nucleotides agree with TRBD2. Trimming removed 4 bases from V and 0 bases from J; junction bases left unmatched: 8. Germline CDR1 reads SGHNT; CDR2 reads YYREEE (reference sequence). The CDR3 consists of 17 residues. This CDR3 is CASSRTSGGTSSYEQYF. The DNA for the CDR3 is TGTGCCAGCAGCAGAACTAGCGGGGGGACCAGCTCCTACGAGCAGTACTTC.

The V call is TRBV4-3, the J call TRBJ1-1; 7 bases map to TRBD1. V lost 0 bases to trimming and J lost 6 bases; unmatched junction nucleotides: 4. This CDR3 region has 14 residues. Germline V gives CDR1 LGHNA, CDR2 YSLEER. The CDR3 nucleotides read TGCGCCAGCAGCCAAGATAACAGGGGCTCTGAAGCTTTCTTT. Amino acid sequence: CASSQDNRGSEAFF.

The rearrangement joins TRBV3-1 (or the pseudogene TRBV3-2) to TRBJ2-7, with a tentative D call TRBD2 (5 bases). There are 15 residues in the CDR3. The V gene lost 2 bases and the J gene lost 3 bases, with 14 bases spanning the gap. Germline CDR1 LGHDT, CDR2 YNNKEL (reference sequence). As DNA, the CDR3 is TGTGCCAGCAGCCAAAGGACTGCCCAGCTCTACGAGCAGTACTTC. Its translation is CASSQRTAQLYEQYF.

V and J are TRBV5-5 and TRBJ2-3; D gene ambiguous. The CDR3 is made up of 13 amino acids. V was pared by 0 bases and J by 9 bases, with 11 bases between. Germline loops: CDR1 SGHKS, CDR2 YYEKEE (reference sequence). CDR3 DNA sequence: TGTGCCAGCAGCTTGGAAATGGCAGTGACGCAGTATTTT. This sequence encodes CASSLEMAVTQYF.

This chain's CDR3 is CASSPRTGRSSGNTIYF. In nucleotides, the CDR3 is TGTGCCAGTAGTCCGAGGACAGGGAGAAGCTCTGGAAACACCATATATTTT. The chain combines TRBV19 with TRBJ1-3; 8 positions match TRBD1. After removal of 5 bases from V and 0 bases from J, the junction contained 9 bases not matched to a gene. CDR1 LNHDA and CDR2 SQIVND come from the germline V gene (reference sequence). The CDR3 totals 17 residues.

The CDR3 nucleotides read TGCGCCAGCAGTCCAGCGGAGATCACCGGGGAGCTGTTTTTT. This codes for CASSPAEITGELFF. The chain carries TRBV5-1 and TRBJ2-2, with a tentative D call TRBD2 (5 bases). CDR1 SGHRS and CDR2 YFSETQ come from the germline V gene. CDR3 length: 14 residues. Trimming shortened V by 5 bases and J by 4 bases, and 12 bases separated the two germline ends.

Concerning this clone itself: The identical CDR3 is also encoded by other nucleotide sequences in the sample. The gene calls are TRBV19 and TRBJ1-1, with D maybe TRBD1 (6 bases). The germline V and J ends were trimmed by 8 bases and 0 bases, with 13 bases remaining between them. Germline V gives CDR1 LNHDA, CDR2 SQIVND (reference sequence). The CDR3 has 14 residues. CDR3 residues: CASSRGALNTEAFF. The CDR3 DNA follows: TGTGCCAGTTCGCGGGGGGCTCTGAACACTGAAGCTTTCTTT.

This clone was observed a single time. The J gene is TRBJ1-2, the V gene TRBV19; 12 positions match TRBD1. The CDR3 is 16 amino acids. With V trimmed by 3 bases and J by 1 base, 3 bases remained unmatched. Looked up from germline, CDR1 is LNHDA and CDR2 is SQIVND (reference sequence). The CDR3 here is CASSIGTGGFNYGYTF. The CDR3 coding sequence is TGTGCCAGTAGTATTGGGACAGGGGGCTTTAACTATGGCTACACCTTC.

The chain recombines TRBV5-6 with TRBJ1-5; 7 bases are shared with TRBD1. Germline V gives CDR1 SGHDT, CDR2 YYEEEE. The ends lost 2 bases at V and 2 bases at J; junction bases unmatched: 10. This CDR3 spans 17 amino acids. The CDR3 DNA reads TGTGCCAGCAGCTTAGGGACAGCCCTTGGGGGCAATCAGCCCCAGCATTTT. Its protein is CASSLGTALGGNQPQHF.

The chain combines TRBV5-1 with TRBJ1-2; D is unclear. V was clipped by 4 bases and J by 2 bases, with 9 bases between them. Germline V gives CDR1 SGHRS, CDR2 YFSETQ. The CDR3 runs 13 residues. CDR3 sequence reads: CASSPEINYGYTF. CDR3 nucleotides: TGCGCCAGCAGCCCGGAGATAAACTATGGCTACACCTTC.

This chain connects TRBV3-1 (or the pseudogene TRBV3-2) to TRBJ2-7; 11 nucleotides agree with TRBD2. This CDR3 spans 18 amino acids. From germline, CDR1 is LGHDT and CDR2 YNNKEL (reference sequence). The ends lost 4 bases at V and 3 bases at J; junction bases unmatched: 14. CDR3 DNA: TGTGCCAGCAGCCGCAGTCCCGGGACTAGCGGCCAGGGCTACGAGCAGTACTTC. Translation gives CASSRSPGTSGQGYEQYF.

V and J are TRBV11-2 and TRBJ1-4; 8 bases align to TRBD1. CDR1 and CDR2 (germline): SGHAT, FQNNGV. The CDR3 runs to 14 residues. Losses at the gene ends were 3 bases for V and 5 bases for J; bases not matched to a gene: 2. CDR3 DNA: TGTGCCAGCAGCTTGCGGGACAGGAATGAAAAACTGTTTTTT. As protein: CASSLRDRNEKLFF. Drawing the rest from reference TRBV11-2 and TRBJ1-4, the complete variable domain is EAGVAQSPRYKIIEKRQSVAFWCNPISGHATLYWYQQILGQGPKLLIQFQNNGVVDDSQLPKDRFSAERLKGVDSTLKIQPAKLEDSAVYLCASSLRDRNEKLFFGSGTQLSVL.

V usage is TRBV4-1 and J usage is TRBJ2-7; maybe TRBD2 (6 bases). The CDR3 has 15 residues. V lost 1 base, J lost 5 bases, and 15 bases lay in between. From germline, CDR1 is MGHRA and CDR2 YSYEKL. CDR3 loop: CASSQGGTVVHEQYF. Written as DNA, the CDR3 is TGCGCCAGCAGCCAAGGGGGGACTGTGGTCCACGAGCAGTACTTC.

The V and J genes are TRBV4-2 and TRBJ1-5; 7 bases map to TRBD1. The CDR3 loop spans 15 amino acids. Germline loops: CDR1 LGHNA, CDR2 YNFKEQ. The V segment lost 3 bases and the J segment 0 bases; nucleotides outside the gene matches: 2. In nucleotides, the CDR3 is TGTGCCAGCAGCCAGACAGGGTATAGCAATCAGCCCCAGCATTTT. It yields the protein CASSQTGYSNQPQHF.

V usage is TRBV11-3 and J usage is TRBJ2-3, with 9 bases that match TRBD2. CDR3 size: 19 residues. The J segment lost 5 bases and the V segment lost 2 bases, leaving 17 bases of the junction unmatched. Germline V gene sequence: CDR1 SGHNT, CDR2 YENEEA. CDR3 sequence (DNA): TGTGCCAGCAGCTTATCTCGGAATGGGGCGGGAGGGAGGCGAGATACGCAGTATTTT. As protein: CASSLSRNGAGGRRDTQYF. The full variable domain, with the rest looked up from reference TRBV11-3 and TRBJ2-3, is EAGVVQSPRYKIIEKKQPVAFWCNPISGHNTLYWYLQNLGQGPELLIRYENEEAVDDSQLPKDRFSAERLKGVDSTLKIQPAELGDSAVYLCASSLSRNGAGGRRDTQYFGPGTRLTVL.

The V call is TRBV7-2, the J call TRBJ1-5; a possible D gene is TRBD1 (6 bases). The J call may be incorrect, as the DNA end agrees better with TRBJ2-3. This CDR3 has 11 amino acids. CDR1 is SGHTA, CDR2 FQGNSA, per germline. CDR3 sequence reads: CAGARGWLQYF. The CDR3 DNA follows: TGTGCCGGGGCGAGGGGGTGGCTACAGTATTTT.

This clone was recorded once. The rearrangement links TRBV19 to TRBJ1-4, with 9 bases identical to TRBD1. The CDR3 is 15 amino acids. V shed 5 bases, J shed 10 bases, and the junction held 11 bases outside the gene matches. The germline V gene encodes CDR1 LNHDA and CDR2 SQIVND (reference sequence). The CDR3 DNA is TGTGCCAGTAGTGTCCGGACAGGGGATATGGGAAAACTGTTTTTT. Protein: CASSVRTGDMGKLFF. Full variable domain (rest looked up from reference TRBV19 and TRBJ1-4): DGGITQSPKYLFRKEGQNVTLSCEQNLNHDAMYWYRQDPGQGLRLIYYSQIVNDFQKGDIAEGYSVSREKKESFPLTVTSAQKNPTAFYLCASSVRTGDMGKLFFGSGTQLSVL.

The rearrangement links TRBV27 to TRBJ1-2; 10 bases are shared with TRBD1. The J segment lost 4 bases and the V segment lost 4 bases, leaving 15 bases of the junction unmatched. The CDR3 totals 18 residues. Per the germline V gene, CDR1 is MNHEY and CDR2 is SMNVEV (reference sequence). CDR3 region: CASSSSRDRGLLGYGYTF. In DNA form, the CDR3 reads TGTGCCAGCAGTTCATCCCGGGACAGGGGACTCCTGGGCTATGGCTACACCTTC.

The chain recombines TRBV29-1 with TRBJ2-3; 7 nucleotides line up with TRBD2. V trimming: 8 bases; J trimming: 3 bases; junction bases outside the gene matches: 20. The CDR3 runs to 17 residues. Per the germline V gene, CDR1 is SQVTM and CDR2 is ANQGSEA. CDR3 in DNA: TGCAGCTTCACATCAGGGAGGGCAGGGAGTCAAACAGATACGCAGTATTTT. This sequence encodes CSFTSGRAGSQTDTQYF.

The chain is built from TRBV19 and TRBJ2-5; 8 positions match TRBD2. This CDR3 has 14 residues. V was pared by 5 bases and J by 7 bases, with 9 bases of the junction left unmatched. In germline, CDR1 is LNHDA, CDR2 SQIVND (reference sequence). CDR3 residues: CASSLRGLEATQYF. The CDR3 DNA sequence: TGTGCCAGTAGTCTTCGGGGACTAGAGGCGACCCAGTACTTC.

The genes are TRBV1 and TRBJ1-1. TRBV1 is a pseudogene segment. CDR3 length equals 14 residues. The CDR3, as DNA: TGCACCAGCAGCCACGGCTTGAGGAGCACTGAAGCTTTCTTT. Its protein is CTSSHGLRSTEAFF.

The CDR3 here is CASSSRAAGVLYNEQFF. The CDR3 region has the DNA TGTGCCAGCAGCTCCCGTGCGGCGGGTGTACTCTACAATGAGCAGTTCTTC. This chain connects TRBV3-1 (or the pseudogene TRBV3-2) to TRBJ2-1, with D possibly TRBD2 on 5 matching bases. From germline, CDR1 is LGHDT and CDR2 YNNKEL (reference sequence). The V gene lost 5 bases and the J gene lost 3 bases, with 20 bases spanning the gap. The CDR3 is made up of 17 amino acids.

The CDR3 here is CASSRFSGGSGEQFF. In DNA form, the CDR3 reads TGTGCCAGCAGCCGATTTAGCGGGGGGTCAGGGGAGCAGTTCTTC. This chain uses TRBV11-3 with TRBJ2-1, with 10 bases aligning to TRBD2. The V gene end was trimmed by 5 bases and the J gene end by 10 bases; junction bases not matched to a gene: 11. CDR3 length: 15 residues. Germline V gene sequence: CDR1 SGHNT, CDR2 YENEEA.